This entry concerns a single T cell receptor beta chain. Clones were read by immunoSEQ multiplex PCR, and TCRdb kept only the in-frame ones, dropping some. The sample yields under 200,000 clones, 80% to 85% seen once. This sample stems from a study of blood T cell repertoires in COVID-19. About the research overall: Acute-phase and convalescent COVID-19 samples originated in the United States, Italy and Spain. The cDNA or gDNA used as material had been derived from T cells, B-cell-depleted T cells, or PBMCs.

Looked up from germline, CDR1 is SGHAT and CDR2 is FQNNGV. Trimming removed 8 bases from V and 6 bases from J, with 16 bases in between. This CDR3 has 13 residues. V and J are TRBV11-2 and TRBJ1-1; possibly TRBD1 for D (5 bases). Sequencing was carried out using peripheral blood. This receptor was obtained from a human donor with acute or convalescent COVID-19. The donor label of this sample is uncertain. Written as DNA, the CDR3 is TGTGCCAGCGGGTCTGCTCAGGGATCTGAAGCTTTCTTT. This encodes CASGSAQGSEAFF.